This T cell receptor beta chain comes out of a study of control samples from healthy donors and cancer patients. CDR1 is SGHTA, CDR2 FQGTGA, per germline. V dropped 1 base and J dropped 10; count of bases not matched to a gene: 6. The CDR3 runs 15 residues. Sequencing was performed with immunoSEQ multiplex PCR; in TCRdb, only in-frame clones are kept and a portion is missing. The table records approximately 150,000 clones, around 94% of them present only once. The source is a young woman in good health. The genes are TRBV7-3 and TRBJ1-6; 8 bases line up with TRBD1. Material for sequencing was blood. The CDR3 region is CASSLIQGAGSPLHF. The DNA for the CDR3 is TGTGCCAGCAGCTTAATCCAGGGGGCAGGGTCACCCCTCCACTTT.